The subject of this entry is one T cell receptor beta chain. Its matching antigen is unknown. The PCR ran on 60 Vbeta and 13 Jbeta primers. Assay: immunoSEQ multiplex PCR; the TCRdb copy retains only in-frame clones and omits some. Among 95,000 to 100,000 clones listed, more than 80% were seen once. The data were obtained in a study of cytomegalovirus exposure and HLA in healthy donors. For the study at large: A previous analysis identified 95 million to 120 million unique TCR beta sequences derived from around 200 million T cells.

Study-wide points: In an earlier analysis, productive rearrangement rates for most beta V segments clustered near 87% or 30%. The majority of CMV-associated TCR beta chains were reported as apparently HLA-restricted in a later analysis.

The source material was PBMCs. This TCR came from a man aged 25-45 years in good health and CMV-seronegative.

The CDR3 loop reads CASSVLSTGELFF. The CDR3 nucleotides are TGTGCCAGCAGCGTACTCAGTACCGGGGAGCTGTTTTTT. The chain joins TRBV9 to TRBJ2-2; no clear D. V was trimmed by 1 base and J by 5 bases, leaving 6 bases between them. The CDR3 spans 13 residues. In germline, CDR1 is SGDLS, CDR2 YYNGEE.